This paragraph covers one TCR beta chain sequence. Other DNA sequences in this sample translate to the same CDR3. V gave up 0 bases and J gave up 2 bases, with 6 bases separating them. This CDR3 has 15 residues. Germline V gene sequence: CDR1 SGHRS, CDR2 YFSETQ. Measured with immunoSEQ multiplex PCR; TCRdb has only the in-frame clones, and not every one. The table records about 68,000 clones, 88% of them present only once. This record comes from a study of blood T cell repertoires in COVID-19. The clonotype originates from a human donor in a cohort sampled during active COVID-19. J is TRBJ2-6 and V is TRBV5-1, with TRBD2 as a possible D gene (5 bases). Sequenced input: peripheral blood. In nucleotides, the CDR3 is TGCGCCAGCAGCTTGGGAGGGACTGGGGCCAACGTCCTGACTTTC. Protein: CASSLGGTGANVLTF.